These T cell receptor beta chains were read from a single sample in a study of metastatic and nonmetastatic thyroid tumors. TCRdb reprocessed the PCR reads via MiXCR. The sample lists about 14,000 clones, around 29% seen once, with roughly a fifth in the top ten. The specimen sequenced was tumor tissue. All receptors derive from a female donor with papillary thyroid cancer or a benign thyroid nodule (not recorded which). Some clones in this sample may be carry-over from other donors' samples. Both conserved end residues are part of each CDR3. A D gene is named only where the DNA matches it firmly. Clone size, where shown, is once, few, many, or a class for clones that have expanded.

D,V,J,size,CDR3,DNA
.,TRBV11-2,TRBJ2-3,.,CASSSREASLLGDTQYF,TGTGCCAGCAGCTCAAGGGAGGCCTCCCTCCTTGGAGATACGCAGTATTTT
.,TRBV12-3/TRBV12-4,TRBJ2-2,many,CASRLATNTGELFF,TGTGCCAGCCGGCTAGCGACGAACACCGGGGAGCTGTTTTTT
TRBD2,TRBV6-1,TRBJ2-1,few,CASSTTGTSVNEQFF,TGTGCCAGCAGTACGACCGGGACTAGCGTCAATGAGCAGTTCTTC
TRBD2,TRBV6-4,TRBJ2-1,.,CASSDGTSGYNEQFF,TGTGCCAGCAGTGACGGGACTAGCGGCTACAATGAGCAGTTCTTC
.,TRBV6-1,TRBJ2-3,many,CASRGVGGESTDTQYF,TGTGCCAGCAGGGGAGTCGGGGGAGAGTCCACAGATACGCAGTATTTT
.,TRBV5-1,TRBJ2-7,.,CASSLGDSNEQYF,TGCGCCAGCAGCTTGGGGGATTCAAACGAGCAGTACTTC
.,TRBV6-1,TRBJ1-5,many,CASSEFGPGGNQPQHF,TGTGCCAGCAGTGAATTCGGGCCGGGGGGCAATCAGCCCCAGCATTTT
.,TRBV20-1,TRBJ1-5,medium-sized,CSAMDSYSNQPQHF,TGCAGTGCTATGGACAGCTATAGCAATCAGCCCCAGCATTTT
TRBD2,TRBV4-3,TRBJ2-7,.,CASSQESGGRFFGEQYF,TGCGCCAGCAGCCAAGAGTCGGGGGGGCGCTTCTTTGGTGAGCAGTACTTC
TRBD1,TRBV6-1,TRBJ2-5,medium-sized,CASSRGQNQETQYF,TGTGCCAGCAGTAGGGGACAGAACCAAGAGACCCAGTACTTC
.,TRBV6-1,TRBJ1-2,few,CASQRRGANYGYTF,TGTGCCAGCCAAAGGAGGGGAGCTAACTATGGCTACACCTTC
TRBD1,TRBV5-1,TRBJ1-2,.,CASSLQTGKYGYTF,TGCGCCAGCAGCCTCCAGACAGGGAAGTATGGCTACACCTTC
TRBD1,TRBV27,TRBJ2-7,.,CASSLNRGYEQYF,TGTGCCAGCAGTTTGAACAGGGGGTACGAGCAGTACTTC
.,TRBV11-2,TRBJ2-1,medium-sized,CASSRDSNGLTYNEQFF,TGTGCCAGCAGTCGAGACAGCAATGGGCTTACCTACAATGAGCAGTTCTTC
TRBD1,TRBV30,TRBJ1-4,.,CAWSSQGAGATNEKLFF,TGTGCCTGGAGTAGCCAGGGGGCAGGGGCAACTAATGAAAAACTGTTTTTT
.,TRBV2,TRBJ1-2,medium-sized,CASGPWEDGYTF,TGTGCCAGCGGACCTTGGGAGGATGGCTACACCTTC
TRBD1,TRBV11-1,TRBJ2-3,many,CASSPSAGGYTDTQYF,TGTGCCAGCAGCCCGTCCGCAGGGGGTTATACAGATACGCAGTATTTT
TRBD2,TRBV20-1,TRBJ2-1,.,CSGETSGRLNNEQFF,TGCAGTGGAGAGACTAGCGGAAGATTAAACAATGAGCAGTTCTTC
.,TRBV19,TRBJ2-3,many,CASRGASGTLYSTDTQYF,TGTGCCAGTAGAGGGGCGTCCGGGACACTCTATAGCACAGATACGCAGTATTTT
.,TRBV5-5,TRBJ1-2,.,CASSNNPNYGYTF,TGTGCCAGCAGCAACAACCCTAACTATGGCTACACCTTC
.,TRBV30,TRBJ1-2,large,CAWRQDSRYGYTF,TGTGCCTGGAGGCAGGACAGCCGCTATGGCTACACCTTC
TRBD2,TRBV4-1,TRBJ2-1,many,CASSQDGSGAYNEQFF,TGCGCCAGCAGCCAAGATGGGAGCGGGGCTTACAATGAGCAGTTCTTC
.,TRBV6-1,TRBJ2-2,.,CASSEINTGELFF,TGTGCCAGCAGCGAGATAAACACCGGGGAGCTGTTTTTT
.,TRBV4-1,TRBJ1-6,.,CASSQEGHTNSPLHF,TGCGCCAGCAGCCAAGAGGGCCATACCAATTCACCCCTCCACTTT
TRBD1,TRBV28,TRBJ2-1,few,CASSPLDRGVDNEQFF,TGTGCCAGCAGTCCATTGGACAGGGGGGTCGACAATGAGCAGTTCTTC
.,TRBV29-1,TRBJ2-1,many,CSVETLGEQFF,TGCAGCGTTGAAACGCTAGGTGAGCAGTTCTTC
TRBD2,TRBV28,TRBJ2-7,.,CASSWSGTSLSYEQYF,TGTGCCAGCAGTTGGTCCGGGACTAGCCTATCCTACGAGCAGTACTTC
.,TRBV20-1,TRBJ1-1,.,CSAKYRNTEAFF,TGCAGTGCTAAGTACAGGAACACTGAAGCTTTCTTT
TRBD1,TRBV10-3,TRBJ1-2,.,CATTTGQSGYTF,TGTGCCACCACGACAGGGCAGAGTGGCTACACCTTC
.,TRBV5-4,TRBJ2-3,many,CASSWDRGTDTQYF,TGTGCCAGCAGCTGGGACCGGGGAACAGATACGCAGTATTTT
TRBD1,TRBV20-1,TRBJ2-7,.,CSAMGQHYEQYF,TGCAGTGCTATGGGACAGCACTACGAGCAGTACTTC
.,TRBV20-1,TRBJ1-4,medium-sized,CSARGDSATNEKLFF,TGCAGTGCTAGAGGAGACAGTGCAACTAATGAAAAACTGTTTTTT
TRBD2,TRBV6-1,TRBJ2-7,.,CASQGGTSVSYEQYF,TGTGCCAGTCAAGGGGGGACTAGCGTCTCCTACGAGCAGTACTTC
TRBD2,TRBV5-1,TRBJ2-2,.,CASSLGLAGAGELFF,TGCGCCAGCAGCTTGGGACTAGCGGGAGCCGGGGAGCTGTTTTTT
.,TRBV5-1,TRBJ2-5,medium-sized,CASSSGARQETQYF,TGCGCCAGCAGCTCAGGGGCACGCCAAGAGACCCAGTACTTC
.,TRBV6-1,TRBJ1-1,.,CASIPDGRRAFF,TGTGCCAGCATCCCAGACGGACGGCGGGCTTTCTTT
.,TRBV19,TRBJ2-1,large,CASSAINGRGSLDEQFF,TGTGCCAGTAGTGCTATCAACGGAAGGGGATCGTTGGATGAGCAGTTCTTC
TRBD2,TRBV10-3,TRBJ2-2,many,CAISGISGTGELFF,TGTGCCATCAGTGGGATTAGCGGGACCGGGGAGCTGTTTTTT
.,TRBV6-1,TRBJ1-5,many,CAGCSAPNQPQHF,TGTGCCGGTTGTTCGGCCCCCAATCAGCCCCAGCATTTT
TRBD1,TRBV20-1,TRBJ1-6,.,CSAREVGTAYNSPLHF,TGCAGTGCTAGAGAAGTGGGGACAGCCTATAATTCACCCCTCCACTTT
TRBD2,TRBV6-4,TRBJ2-1,.,CASPGLAGSNEQFF,TGTGCCAGCCCGGGACTAGCGGGATCCAATGAGCAGTTCTTC
.,TRBV19,TRBJ1-1,.,CASSIQGRGTEAFF,TGTGCCAGTAGTATACAGGGACGGGGCACTGAAGCTTTCTTT
.,TRBV3-1,TRBJ1-2,once,CASSRSQGRVNYGYTF,TGTGCCAGCAGCCGTAGCCAAGGGAGGGTTAACTATGGCTACACCTTC
.,TRBV11-1,TRBJ1-5,once,CASSFGKDVSNQPQHF,TGTGCCAGCAGCTTTGGAAAGGATGTTAGCAATCAGCCCCAGCATTTT
.,TRBV6-1,TRBJ1-5,few,CASGVNQPQHF,TGTGCCAGCGGGGTCAATCAGCCCCAGCATTTT
.,TRBV20-1,TRBJ2-1,.,CSARWGDLYNEQFF,TGCAGTGCTAGATGGGGGGACCTATACAATGAGCAGTTCTTC
TRBD2,TRBV11-2,TRBJ2-2,.,CASRWGPGTSGRNTGELFF,TGTGCCAGCAGATGGGGACCTGGGACTAGCGGGAGAAACACCGGGGAGCTGTTTTTT
TRBD1,TRBV28,TRBJ2-1,many,CASSTGDSNEQFF,TGTGCCAGCAGTACAGGGGACAGCAATGAGCAGTTCTTC
.,TRBV28,TRBJ2-3,many,CASSLATDTQYF,TGTGCCAGCAGTCTAGCGACAGATACGCAGTATTTT
.,TRBV5-6,TRBJ2-7,.,CASSLVGDSLTYEQYF,TGTGCCAGCAGCTTAGTGGGCGACAGCCTCACCTACGAGCAGTACTTC